These T cell receptor beta chains were read from a single sample in a study of T cell changes during pregnancy in multiple sclerosis. Repertoires were generated with immunoSEQ multiplex PCR, while TCRdb's copy carries only in-frame clones and drops some. There are tens of thousands of clones in the sample; approximately 94% occur only once, and 2.5% lies in the top ten. The sample consisted of peripheral blood, taken in the third trimester of pregnancy. The receptors shown here come from a female donor with multiple sclerosis, enrolled in a pregnancy study. CDR3s include the opening cysteine and the closing phenylalanine or tryptophan. The order of the fields is clone size, J gene, V gene, D gene, CDR3 length, CDR3 protein, CDR3 DNA. The D gene is left open where the match is weak. Not every row has a clone size; where given, it reads once, few, many or a size class.

NA | TRBJ1-5 | TRBV9 | TRBD1 | 17 | CASSAGTGDYSNQPQHF | TGTGCCAGCAGCGCCGGGACAGGCGATTATAGCAATCAGCCCCAGCATTTT
NA | TRBJ1-2 | TRBV2 | TRBD1 | 15 | CASSEGQGEIYGYTF | TGTGCCAGCAGTGAAGGGCAGGGGGAGATCTATGGCTACACCTTC
NA | TRBJ2-5 | TRBV10-3 | TRBD2 | 18 | CAISESTLSGGEEETQYF | TGTGCCATCAGTGAGTCTACACTTAGCGGGGGAGAAGAAGAGACCCAGTACTTC
once | TRBJ2-1 | TRBV2 | TRBD2 | 16 | CASSEEGLGTYNEQFF | TGTGCCAGCAGTGAAGAGGGACTAGGAACTTACAATGAGCAGTTCTTC
NA | TRBJ1-1 | TRBV19 | TRBD1 | 14 | CASREDRENTEAFF | TGTGCCAGTAGAGAGGACAGGGAGAACACTGAAGCTTTCTTT
few | TRBJ2-7 | TRBV14 | TRBD1 | 15 | CASSQGLRGRYEQYF | TGTGCCAGCAGCCAAGGTCTCAGGGGGCGTTACGAGCAGTACTTC
NA | TRBJ2-7 | TRBV11-2 | NA | 14 | CASSLQQFNYEQYF | TGTGCCAGCAGCTTACAACAGTTCAACTACGAGCAGTACTTC
NA | TRBJ2-7 | TRBV30 | NA | 11 | CAWKLQDEQYF | TGTGCCTGGAAACTACAGGACGAGCAGTACTTC
NA | TRBJ1-3 | TRBV28 | NA | 13 | CASSGGQRDTIYF | TGTGCCAGCAGTGGAGGACAGAGGGACACCATATATTTT
NA | TRBJ1-6 | TRBV5-6 | NA | 16 | CASSTDSRRGNSPLHF | TGTGCCAGCAGCACGGACAGTCGACGAGGGAATTCACCCCTCCACTTT
NA | TRBJ1-6 | TRBV9 | NA | 16 | CASSEQGQAYNSPLHF | TGTGCCAGCAGCGAACAGGGTCAAGCCTATAATTCACCCCTCCACTTT
NA | TRBJ1-2 | TRBV19 | NA | 14 | CATARDISNYGYTF | TGTGCCACCGCCCGGGACATATCCAACTATGGCTACACCTTC
NA | TRBJ2-5 | TRBV27 | NA | 17 | CASSLVGPLPGGETQYF | TGTGCCAGCAGTTTAGTTGGACCGCTCCCTGGGGGGGAGACCCAGTACTTC
NA | TRBJ2-7 | TRBV29-1 | NA | 10 | CSAGDYEQYF | TGCAGCGCGGGGGACTACGAGCAGTACTTC
NA | TRBJ2-7 | TRBV19 | TRBD1 | 13 | CASTGQGYHEQYF | TGTGCCAGTACGGGACAGGGTTACCACGAGCAGTACTTC
NA | TRBJ1-2 | TRBV14 | NA | 15 | CASSQVVQGNYGYTF | TGTGCCAGCAGCCAAGTGGTACAGGGTAACTATGGCTACACCTTC
NA | TRBJ2-2 | TRBV9 | TRBD1 | 14 | CASSAGGPTGELFF | TGTGCCAGCAGCGCAGGGGGCCCCACCGGGGAGCTGTTTTTT
NA | TRBJ2-1 | TRBV7-6 | NA | 15 | CASSTTELPYNEQFF | TGTGCCAGCAGTACCACAGAACTTCCCTACAATGAGCAGTTCTTC
NA | TRBJ2-1 | TRBV5-8 | TRBD2 | 19 | CASSLETTSGGLSYNEQFF | TGTGCCAGCAGCTTGGAAACGACTAGCGGGGGGCTTTCCTACAATGAGCAGTTCTTC
NA | TRBJ2-5 | TRBV6-1 | NA | 13 | CASSVRGAETQYF | TGTGCCAGCAGTGTTCGTGGGGCAGAGACCCAGTACTTC
NA | TRBJ1-2 | TRBV2 | TRBD1 | 18 | CASSEWVPGQGANYGYTF | TGTGCCAGCAGTGAATGGGTTCCGGGACAGGGAGCTAACTATGGCTACACCTTC
NA | TRBJ2-3 | TRBV5-4 | NA | 15 | CASSLFLSGTDTQYF | TGTGCCAGCAGCTTGTTCCTCTCTGGCACGGATACGCAGTATTTT
NA | TRBJ1-2 | TRBV21-1 | NA | 13 | CASRDDGEPGYTF | TGTGCCAGCAGGGACGACGGGGAGCCTGGCTACACCTTC
NA | TRBJ1-6 | TRBV15 | NA | 16 | CATSDEASSYNSPLHF | TGTGCCACCAGTGATGAGGCTAGCTCCTATAATTCACCCCTCCACTTT
NA | TRBJ2-5 | TRBV9 | TRBD1 | 17 | CASSVDPGTGVQETQYF | TGTGCCAGCAGCGTAGACCCCGGGACAGGGGTACAAGAGACCCAGTACTTC
NA | TRBJ2-1 | TRBV9 | TRBD2 | 16 | CASSPRLAGATGEQFF | TGTGCCAGCAGCCCTCGCCTAGCGGGGGCCACCGGGGAGCAGTTCTTC
NA | TRBJ2-5 | TRBV14 | TRBD2 | 14 | CASSLGSSGGTQYF | TGTGCCAGCAGCCTAGGCTCTAGCGGGGGGACCCAGTACTTC
NA | TRBJ2-7 | TRBV5-1 | TRBD1 | 15 | CASSFVRDRSDEQYF | TGCGCCAGCAGCTTCGTCCGGGACAGGAGTGACGAGCAGTACTTC
NA | TRBJ2-1 | TRBV6-1 | NA | 17 | CASSDFRGAASYNEQFF | TGTGCCAGCAGTGATTTCAGGGGGGCCGCATCCTACAATGAGCAGTTCTTC
NA | TRBJ1-1 | TRBV5-1 | NA | 14 | CASSGSGGDTEAFF | TGCGCCAGCAGCGGATCAGGAGGGGACACTGAAGCTTTCTTT
NA | TRBJ2-7 | TRBV6-6 | NA | 12 | CASSRTAYEQYF | TGTGCCAGCAGTCGGACAGCCTACGAGCAGTACTTC